One T cell receptor (beta chain) is described in this entry. Antigen: not known. This entry is derived from a study of T cell responses to AZD1222 COVID-19 vaccine. About the research overall: Both about-4-week and about-12-week second-dose recipients were combined.

TCRdb keeps only in-frame clones here, not all; method: immunoSEQ multiplex PCR. Of more than 95,000 clones listed, less than 90% are singletons. The CDR3 has 16 residues. Germline loops: CDR1 MNHEY, CDR2 SVGAGI. With 0 bases removed from V and 5 bases from J, the gap between germline ends came to 13 bases. Overall study findings and caveats: Baseline serostatus was positive in only a handful of AZD1222 recipients. Vaccination with two AZD1222 doses was followed by a rise in Spike-specific TCR breadth and depth.

The chain links TRBV6-5 to TRBJ2-2; possibly TRBD1 for D (6 bases). The material sequenced was peripheral blood, taken on day 0 of AZD1222 vaccination. This clonotype was sampled from an adult in good health. CDR3 loop: CASSYSQGGWTGELFF. CDR3 sequence (DNA): TGTGCCAGCAGTTACTCACAGGGTGGATGGACCGGGGAGCTGTTTTTT.